This TCR beta chain was observed in a study of molecular identifiers for immune sequencing clone quantification. Points from the study as a whole: Same-barcode identical TCR molecules could make highly expanded clones look smaller than they are.

The CDR3 runs to 11 residues. V trimming: 5 bases; J trimming: 4 bases; junction bases outside the gene matches: 1. Germline CDR1 DFQATT, CDR2 SNEGSKA (reference sequence). TCRdb processed the PCR reads anew with MiXCR; each CDR3 protein has one entry. The sample contains over 550,000 distinct CDR3 sequences, 25% of which appear only once. Sorted naive CD8 T cells, about 17,000 to 1,000,000, were sequenced from 10%, 30% or 50% RNA. This clonotype was observed many times. What it recognizes is unknown. The rearrangement links TRBV20-1 to TRBJ2-7; 8 bases agree with TRBD2. The TCR was taken from a human donor in good health. Some libraries in this study had Jurkat cell RNA spiked in. The sample comprised naive CD8+ T cells from blood, with Jurkat cell RNA spiked in. The subset was: FACS-sorted CD8+CD4-CCR7+CD45RA+ naive T cells. DNA of the CDR3: TGCAGTGCTCGGGGGGGTTACGAGCAGTACTTC. This sequence encodes CSARGGYEQYF.